The 19 T cell receptor beta chains listed next were all sequenced from one sample in a study of blood T cell repertoires in COVID-19. Measured with immunoSEQ multiplex PCR; TCRdb has only the in-frame clones, and not every one. The sample contains about 110,000 clones, approximately 80% of which appear only once. Sequenced input: peripheral blood. These receptors were collected from a woman between 65 and 79 years old with acute or convalescent COVID-19.

This clone was seen more than once but under ten times. This sequence joins TRBV5-1 and TRBJ2-1, with D perhaps TRBD2 (6 bases). The ends were cut back, 4 bases at V and 0 bases at J, with 14 bases in the middle. The germline gives CDR1 SGHRS, CDR2 YFSETQ. This CDR3 spans 16 amino acids. CDR3 residues: CASSLTRGSSYNEQFF. In DNA form, the CDR3 reads TGCGCCAGCAGCCTGACCCGGGGGAGCTCCTACAATGAGCAGTTCTTC.

The rearrangement uses TRBV19 and TRBJ2-5; a possible D gene is TRBD1 (5 bases). CDR3 size: 13 residues. Germline V lookup: CDR1 LNHDA, CDR2 SQIVND (reference sequence). The ends were cut back, 0 bases at V and 5 bases at J, with 7 bases in the middle. CDR3 in DNA: TGTGCCAGTAGTATAGACAGGGCTGAGACCCAGTACTTC. Its protein product is CASSIDRAETQYF.

The genes are TRBV19 and TRBJ2-2; D may be TRBD1 (6 bases). CDR1 and CDR2 from the germline V gene are LNHDA and SQIVND (reference sequence). This CDR3 is 15 amino acids long. V lost 10 bases, J lost 3 bases, and 18 bases lay in between. CDR3 nucleotide sequence: TGTGCCACCCGTCCACAGGGCTTCGACACCGGGGAGCTGTTTTTT. Its protein is CATRPQGFDTGELFF.

The chain links TRBV18 to TRBJ1-1; D is perhaps TRBD1 (6 bases). The CDR3 runs to 14 residues. V lost 2 bases and J lost 3, with 10 bases in between. CDR1 is KGHSH and CDR2 is LQKENI in the germline V gene. CDR3 sequence (DNA): TGTGCCAGCTCACCAGGGGGCATGGACACTGAAGCTTTCTTT. It is translated as CASSPGGMDTEAFF.

In its sample, this clone was seen once. The genes are TRBV3-1 (or the pseudogene TRBV3-2) and TRBJ1-5; possibly TRBD1 for D (5 bases). This CDR3 is 14 amino acids long. Between the trimmed V and J ends, which lost 4 bases and 5 bases, there was a span of 12 bases. The germline V gene encodes CDR1 LGHDT and CDR2 YNNKEL (reference sequence). The CDR3: CASSLGRGDQPQHF. In DNA, the CDR3 is TGTGCCAGCAGCCTAGGGCGGGGGGATCAGCCCCAGCATTTT.

This clone was seen a single time. The chain combines TRBV3-1 (or the pseudogene TRBV3-2) with TRBJ1-6; D gene ambiguous. CDR1 is LGHDT and CDR2 is YNNKEL in the germline V gene (reference sequence). The ends were cut back, 0 bases at V and 9 bases at J, with 9 bases in the middle. The CDR3 runs 14 residues. The CDR3 nucleotides read TGTGCCAGCAGCCAAGATGCGGTGGTTTCACCCCTCCACTTT. Translating gives CASSQDAVVSPLHF.

This sequence joins TRBV5-1 and TRBJ1-1; D not certain. Germline V lookup: CDR1 SGHRS, CDR2 YFSETQ. V shed 0 bases and J shed 3 bases, with 6 bases lying between them. This CDR3 has 13 residues. CDR3 in amino acids: CASSLDTHTEAFF. The CDR3 DNA sequence: TGCGCCAGCAGCTTGGACACCCACACTGAAGCTTTCTTT.

This clone was seen a few times. The CDR3 DNA sequence: TGTGCCACCAGCAGAGAGGCGACTAGCGGGTCTACAGATACGCAGTATTTT. It is translated as CATSREATSGSTDTQYF. This chain joins TRBV15 and TRBJ2-3, with 10 bases fitting TRBD2. The V and J ends lost 0 bases and 3 bases, in that order; junction bases with no gene match: 6. The CDR3 is made up of 17 amino acids. In germline, CDR1 is LNHNV, CDR2 YYDKDF (reference sequence).

The gene calls are TRBV7-2 and TRBJ2-3; a possible D gene is TRBD1 (7 bases). CDR1 SGHTA and CDR2 FQGNSA come from the germline V gene. There are 15 residues in the CDR3. The V gene lost 1 base and the J gene lost 9 bases, with 17 bases spanning the gap. For the CDR3, the DNA is TGTGCCAGCAGCTTAGGAAGCGGGCCCAGGGGGACGCAGTATTTT. It encodes CASSLGSGPRGTQYF.

The chain joins TRBV18 to TRBJ1-1; tentatively, D is TRBD1 (5 bases). Germline assignment: CDR1 KGHSH and CDR2 LQKENI. This CDR3 contains 15 residues. V was cut by 3 bases and J by 0 bases, with 11 bases left in between. CDR3 in amino acids: CASSPSGLLNTEAFF. For the CDR3, the DNA is TGTGCCAGCTCACCCTCGGGACTGTTGAACACTGAAGCTTTCTTT.

The chain couples TRBV7-2 to TRBJ2-1, with 11 bases fitting TRBD2. J lost 10 bases, V lost 5 bases, and 7 bases had no gene match. The CDR3 is 14 amino acids. CDR1 and CDR2 from the germline V gene are SGHTA and FQGNSA. CDR3: CASSHPRTSGEQFF. In DNA form, the CDR3 reads TGTGCCAGCAGCCACCCCCGGACTAGCGGGGAGCAGTTCTTC.

In DNA form, the CDR3 reads TGTGCCAGCAGCATTCCAGGGAGGGGCACTGAAGCTTTCTTT. Its protein is CASSIPGRGTEAFF. The chain combines TRBV7-2 with TRBJ1-1, with a weak D call TRBD1 (5 bases). Germline-derived CDR1 and CDR2 are SGHTA and FQGNSA. The CDR3 loop spans 14 amino acids. Trimming stripped 5 bases from V and 4 bases from J, with 14 bases between.

The chain recombines TRBV7-2 with TRBJ1-3; D not resolved. V lost 2 bases to trimming and J lost 0 bases, with 14 bases between them. The CDR3 totals 17 residues. CDR1 is SGHTA, CDR2 FQGNSA, per germline. CDR3: CASSLRTGMISGNTIYF. The CDR3 bases are TGTGCCAGCAGCTTACGTACGGGTATGATCTCTGGAAACACCATATATTTT.

The chain couples TRBV5-6 to TRBJ2-7; D is ambiguous. CDR1 and CDR2 (germline): SGHDT, YYEEEE. The CDR3 length is 14 residues. Between the trimmed V and J ends, which lost 4 bases and 9 bases, there was a span of 20 bases. In DNA form, the CDR3 reads TGTGCCAGCAGCCTGGCCCTGGGTATCGGCGGGCAGTACTTC. Its translation: CASSLALGIGGQYF.

This clone was seen more than once but under ten times. The chain couples TRBV7-9 to TRBJ1-5, with D perhaps TRBD1 (5 bases). The CDR3 is made up of 16 amino acids. V was shortened by 3 bases and J by 2 bases, with 14 bases between the two germline ends. The germline CDR1 and CDR2 sequences are SEHNR and FQNEAQ (reference sequence). The CDR3 DNA is TGTGCCAGCAGCTTGGGCGCGGGGGTCGGCAATCAGCCCCAGCATTTT. Its protein is CASSLGAGVGNQPQHF.

This clone was counted a single time. This chain uses TRBV4-1 with TRBJ2-3, with TRBD2 matching 8 bases. The V segment lost 4 bases and the J segment 4 bases; nucleotides outside the gene matches: 7. Germline CDR1 reads MGHRA; CDR2 reads YSYEKL. CDR3 length equals 15 residues. The CDR3 is CASSLGLAESDTQYF. The CDR3 nucleotides are TGCGCCAGCAGCCTTGGACTAGCTGAGTCAGATACGCAGTATTTT.

The chain recombines TRBV5-1 with TRBJ1-3; D is undetermined. CDR3 length: 17 residues. Germline loops: CDR1 SGHRS, CDR2 YFSETQ. V shed 0 bases and J shed 0 bases, with 13 bases lying between them. CDR3 DNA: TGCGCCAGCAGCTTGGGACGTAGCCGTCTCTCTGGAAACACCATATATTTT. Translating it yields CASSLGRSRLSGNTIYF.

The chain employs TRBV6-5 and TRBJ2-7, with 10 bases fitting TRBD1. Looked up from germline, CDR1 is MNHEY and CDR2 is SVGAGI. This CDR3 spans 14 amino acids. J was trimmed by 3 bases and V by 7 bases; bases with no gene match: 6. The CDR3 nucleotides are TGTGCCAGCACACTCCGGACAGGGGGCTACGAGCAGTACTTC. This encodes CASTLRTGGYEQYF.

The chain links TRBV19 to TRBJ2-5; D perhaps matches TRBD1 (6 bases). The CDR3 covers 14 residues. In germline, CDR1 is LNHDA, CDR2 SQIVND (reference sequence). Trimming took 6 bases from V and 2 from J, leaving 13 bases between them. Here the CDR3 DNA reads TGTGCCAGTAGCACAGGGCCTCTACAAGAGACCCAGTACTTC. Amino acid sequence: CASSTGPLQETQYF.